A single sample is the source of the 23 T cell receptor beta chains below, sequenced in a study of blood T cell repertoires in COVID-19. Some clones are missing from TCRdb's copy, which holds only in-frame ones; the method was immunoSEQ multiplex PCR. The table records roughly 230,000 clones, roughly 84% of them present only once. The sequenced sample was PBMCs or T cells enriched from blood (not recorded which). The receptors derive from a woman aged 45-59 years who had been exposed to COVID-19.

As to this clone: Other DNA sequences in the sample encode the same CDR3. The chain couples TRBV12-3 or TRBV12-4 to TRBJ1-2, with D possibly being TRBD1 (6 bases). CDR3 size: 13 residues. Trimming took off 2 bases at V and 4 bases at J, with 8 bases between the two ends. Here the CDR3 reads CASSLRGSYGYTF. For the CDR3, the DNA is TGTGCCAGCAGTTTAAGGGGGTCCTATGGCTACACCTTC.

For the CDR3, the DNA is TGTGCCAGCAGTTTGCCCAGTGTCCACACTGAAGCTTTCTTT. Translated, it gives CASSLPSVHTEAFF. This chain connects TRBV28 to TRBJ1-1; no clear D. Germline-derived CDR1 and CDR2 are MDHEN and SYDVKM. The CDR3 sequence is 14 residues long. The V gene lost 3 bases and the J gene lost 3 bases, with 11 bases spanning the gap.

This chain uses TRBV19 with TRBJ1-3, with 7 bases aligning to TRBD1. V lost 11 bases to trimming and J lost 0 bases; unmatched junction nucleotides: 7. The CDR3 runs 14 residues. Germline V gene sequence: CDR1 LNHDA, CDR2 SQIVND (reference sequence). For the CDR3, the DNA is TGTGCCGCCCGACAGGGCACCTCTGGAAACACCATATATTTT. Its protein product is CAARQGTSGNTIYF.

In DNA, the CDR3 is TGTGCCAGCAGCCGAGACAGGGCTTACAATGAGCAGTTCTTC. Protein product: CASSRDRAYNEQFF. The chain uses TRBV7-8 and TRBJ2-1, with 7 positions matching TRBD1. This CDR3 contains 14 residues. The V gene end was trimmed by 5 bases and the J gene end by 4 bases; junction bases not matched to a gene: 5. Germline-derived CDR1 and CDR2 are SGHVS and FQNEAQ.

The chain employs TRBV27 and TRBJ2-1, with a tentative D call TRBD1 (6 bases). V was trimmed by 6 bases and J by 6 bases, leaving 9 bases between them. Germline values: CDR1 MNHEY, CDR2 SMNVEV (reference sequence). The CDR3 is made up of 12 amino acids. CDR3: CASRRGGNEQFF. For the CDR3, the DNA is TGTGCCAGCAGGCGAGGGGGCAATGAGCAGTTCTTC.

A single count supports this clone. DNA for the CDR3: TGTGCCAGCAGTGAGACTAGCGGAGCCTACGAGCAGTACTTC. Translating gives CASSETSGAYEQYF. The V call is TRBV2, the J call TRBJ2-7, with 9 bases lining up with TRBD2. CDR1 is SNHLY and CDR2 is FYNNEI in the germline V gene. The CDR3 runs to 14 residues. The trim removed 3 bases at V and 2 bases at J, leaving 2 bases unmatched.

This chain connects TRBV13 to TRBJ1-2; no clear D gene. CDR3 length equals 15 residues. The V end lost 2 bases, the J end lost 1 base, and 11 bases lay between the germline ends. The germline gives CDR1 PRHDT, CDR2 FYEKMQ (reference sequence). The CDR3 DNA sequence: TGTGCCAGCAGCTTACGGGGTGGCAGTAACTATGGCTACACCTTC. It translates to CASSLRGGSNYGYTF.

The table lists this clone with a few counts. The chain couples TRBV4-1 to TRBJ1-1; 8 nucleotides agree with TRBD1. CDR1 MGHRA and CDR2 YSYEKL come from the germline V gene. J was trimmed by 4 bases and V by 4 bases; bases with no gene match: 8. This CDR3 is 15 amino acids long. DNA for the CDR3: TGCGCCAGCAGCCGCGACAGGGGAGGGGTCACTGAAGCTTTCTTT. Its translation: CASSRDRGGVTEAFF.

The chain employs TRBV9 and TRBJ2-7, with TRBD1 identical over 7 bases. This CDR3 is 16 amino acids long. CDR1 is SGDLS and CDR2 is YYNGEE in the germline V gene. The ends lost 0 bases at V and 2 bases at J; junction bases unmatched: 8. The chain's CDR3 is CASSVEGQTPTYEQYF. The DNA of the CDR3 is TGTGCCAGCAGCGTAGAGGGACAGACCCCTACCTACGAGCAGTACTTC.

J is TRBJ1-2 and V is TRBV5-4; 10 nucleotides line up with TRBD1. CDR1 SGHNT and CDR2 YYREEE come from the germline V gene (reference sequence). Losses at the gene ends were 4 bases for V and 5 bases for J; bases not matched to a gene: 8. This CDR3 spans 15 amino acids. CDR3 DNA: TGTGCCAGCAGCGCCGGACAGGGGGGAGGATATGGCTACACCTTC. It translates to CASSAGQGGGYGYTF. The full variable domain, completed using reference TRBV5-4 and TRBJ1-2, is ETGVTQSPTHLIKTRGQQVTLRCSSQSGHNTVSWYQQALGQGPQFIFQYYREEENGRGNFPPRFSGLQFPNYSSELNVNALELDDSALYLCASSAGQGGGYGYTFGSGTRLTVV.

V gene TRBV10-3 combines with J gene TRBJ1-1, with D hard to call. The CDR3 is 14 amino acids. CDR1 and CDR2 from the germline V gene are ENHRY and SYGVKD. The V and J ends lost 4 bases and 0 bases respectively, with 9 bases between them. DNA for the CDR3: TGTGCCATCAGTGTAAACATCGTGAACACTGAAGCTTTCTTT. Residues: CAISVNIVNTEAFF.

The V and J genes are TRBV19 and TRBJ1-1, with D perhaps TRBD1 (6 bases). Trimming removed 4 bases at V and 1 base at J, with 13 bases between. Per germline, CDR1 LNHDA and CDR2 SQIVND (reference sequence). This CDR3 has 15 residues. DNA of the CDR3: TGTGCCAGTAGTACTGATTTGACAGGGAACACTGAAGCTTTCTTT. The encoded protein is CASSTDLTGNTEAFF.

A note on this clone: Other DNA sequences in this sample translate to the same CDR3. The CDR3 region is CSVGGGGYGYTF. The CDR3 DNA is TGCAGCGTTGGCGGGGGAGGGTATGGCTACACCTTC. The rearrangement joins TRBV29-1 to TRBJ1-2; maybe TRBD1 (5 bases). V dropped 4 bases and J dropped 5 bases, with 11 bases sitting between them. This CDR3 spans 12 amino acids. Germline CDR1 reads SQVTM; CDR2 reads ANQGSEA.

This chain uses TRBV29-1 with TRBJ2-7, with a possible D match to TRBD1 (6 bases). Trimming shortened V by 8 bases and J by 6 bases, and 17 bases separated the two germline ends. This CDR3 is 12 amino acids long. Germline-derived CDR1 and CDR2 are SQVTM and ANQGSEA. This chain's CDR3 is CSSLDSYFEQYF. The CDR3 DNA sequence: TGCAGCTCCTTGGACAGTTATTTCGAGCAGTACTTC.

In this sample, this clone turned up once. CDR3 in amino acids: CSVPVIGTAYGYTF. The DNA of the CDR3 is TGCAGCGTTCCAGTGATTGGGACAGCCTATGGCTACACCTTC. The chain uses TRBV29-1 and TRBJ1-2, with 7 bases identical to TRBD1. V was pared by 5 bases and J by 4 bases, with 10 bases of the junction left unmatched. The CDR3 loop spans 14 amino acids. The germline V gene has CDR1 SQVTM and CDR2 ANQGSEA.

This rearrangement joins TRBV5-4 to TRBJ1-1; D gene uncertain. The CDR3 has 12 amino acids. V was pared by 3 bases and J by 6 bases, with 9 bases between. CDR1 is SGHNT, CDR2 YYREEE, per germline (reference sequence). DNA of the CDR3: TGTGCCAGCAGCTCCCCCCGGTCTGAAGCTTTCTTT. Translated, it gives CASSSPRSEAFF.

The V gene is TRBV28, the J gene TRBJ2-2; tentatively, D is TRBD1 (5 bases). CDR1 and CDR2 from the germline V gene are MDHEN and SYDVKM. There are 15 residues in the CDR3. The V end was cut by 2 bases, the J end by 6 bases, with 13 bases between. Here the CDR3 DNA reads TGTGCCAGCAGTTTAAGAGCCAGGGCGGCCGGGGAGCTGTTTTTT. Translation: CASSLRARAAGELFF.

The gene calls are TRBV18 and TRBJ2-1; possible D gene TRBD1, 8 bases. The ends were cut back, 6 bases at V and 8 bases at J, with 17 bases in the middle. Germline values: CDR1 KGHSH, CDR2 LQKENI. The CDR3 contains 14 residues. The CDR3 DNA reads as TGTGCCAGCTCCCCTAACAGGGGGGGCGATGAGCAGTTCTTC. It encodes CASSPNRGGDEQFF.

This clone was recorded only once. The chain employs TRBV24-1 and TRBJ2-5; possibly TRBD2 for D (5 bases). V lost 3 bases, J lost 5 bases, and 18 bases lay in between. CDR1 is KGHDR and CDR2 is SFDVKD in the germline V gene. The CDR3 is 16 residues long. CDR3 loop: CATSDPTPGLGETQYF. Written as DNA, the CDR3 is TGTGCCACCAGTGATCCGACGCCCGGACTGGGGGAGACCCAGTACTTC.

The chain employs TRBV2 and TRBJ1-2, with 8 bases identical to TRBD1. This CDR3 is 13 amino acids long. The ends lost 3 bases at V and 6 bases at J; junction bases unmatched: 3. Germline lookup yields CDR1 SNHLY and CDR2 FYNNEI. This chain's CDR3 is CASSEGRGHGYTF. CDR3 coding DNA: TGTGCCAGCAGTGAGGGCAGGGGGCATGGCTACACCTTC.

This rearrangement joins TRBV4-1 to TRBJ2-6, with 9 bases aligning to TRBD1. J was trimmed by 0 bases and V by 5 bases; bases with no gene match: 5. CDR1 MGHRA and CDR2 YSYEKL come from the germline V gene. The CDR3 runs 17 residues. DNA for the CDR3: TGCGCCAGCAGCTCAGACAGGGGGTACTCTGGGGCCAACGTCCTGACTTTC. It yields the protein CASSSDRGYSGANVLTF.

The chain joins TRBV6-6 to TRBJ1-2; 9 bases agree with TRBD1. Germline CDR1 reads MNHNY; CDR2 reads SVGAGI (reference sequence). Trimming took 1 base from V and 2 from J; bases not matched to a gene: 5. The CDR3 length is 16 residues. The CDR3 DNA sequence: TGTGCCAGCAGTTACTTTACAGGGGGCAGAAACTATGGCTACACCTTC. Residues: CASSYFTGGRNYGYTF.

As DNA, the CDR3 is TGCGCCAGCAGCTTGGCCACCCTCAGAGAGACCCAGTACTTC. It translates to CASSLATLRETQYF. The chain is built from TRBV5-1 and TRBJ2-5; D ambiguous. CDR1 is SGHRS, CDR2 YFSETQ, per germline. CDR3 size: 14 residues. With 0 bases removed from V and 4 bases from J, the gap between germline ends came to 10 bases.